This T cell receptor (beta chain) was sequenced in a study of early T cells in non-severe SARS-CoV-2 infection. Background on the study: Sequencing of unsorted whole blood was done on bulk RNA, leaving chains unpaired. Study-level points and caveats: Anti-spike CD8 responses were favored in VDJdb matching, and private and CD4 specificities were missed.

Germline V gene sequence: CDR1 SGHRS, CDR2 YFSETQ. This CDR3 comprises 13 residues. V was clipped by 3 bases and J by 5 bases, with 11 bases between them. Molecules of cDNA were individually given unique molecular identifiers that were attached to them. Each CDR3 protein gets one entry after TCRdb re-called the 5' RACE reads with MiXCR. Among 69,000 or so distinct CDR3 sequences listed, more than 3.5% were seen once. A remark on this clonotype: Its cognate antigen is unknown.

The source material was whole blood, sampled at baseline. The V and J genes are TRBV5-1 and TRBJ1-1, with unresolved D. The TCR was taken from an adult who was a healthcare worker with PCR-confirmed SARS-CoV-2 infection or an uninfected control (not recorded which). The donor label of this sample is uncertain. CDR3 DNA: TGCGCCAGCAGCTCGTTAGATACAACTGAAGCTTTCTTT. This codes for CASSSLDTTEAFF. Combining the CDR3 with reference TRBV5-1 and TRBJ1-1 gives the whole variable domain KAGVTQTPRYLIKTRGQQVTLSCSPISGHRSVSWYQQTPGQGLQFLFEYFSETQRNKGNFPGRFSGRQFSNSRSEMNVSTLELGDSALYLCASSSLDTTEAFFGQGTRLTVV.